This passage covers 30 T cell receptor beta chains from one sample sequenced in a study of blood T cell repertoires in COVID-19. The method was immunoSEQ multiplex PCR; TCRdb's version includes in-frame clones alone and lacks a portion of them. The repertoire holds around 170,000 clones, with 86% as singletons. The sequenced material came from PBMCs or T cells enriched from blood (not recorded which). The receptors stem from a woman in her 30s who had recovered from COVID-19.

The V call is TRBV29-1, the J call TRBJ1-2, with D possibly TRBD1 on 6 matching bases. Germline CDR1 SQVTM, CDR2 ANQGSEA. CDR3 length: 14 amino acids. Trimming left V 6 bases short and J 4 bases short, with 18 bases between. CDR3 loop: CSVDSSSISYGYTF. The DNA for the CDR3 is TGCAGCGTGGACAGCTCCTCGATCTCCTATGGCTACACCTTC.

This sequence joins TRBV7-2 and TRBJ2-6, with 7 bases matching TRBD1. J gave up 3 bases and V 0 bases, and 2 bases lay outside the gene matches. CDR3 length equals 16 residues. Germline lookup yields CDR1 SGHTA and CDR2 FQGNSA. The CDR3 DNA sequence: TGTGCCAGCAGCTTAGCCAGGGGGATTGGGGCCAACGTCCTGACTTTC. Translated: CASSLARGIGANVLTF.

This chain uses TRBV5-4 with TRBJ2-1; TRBD1 aligns across 11 bases. J lost 12 bases, V lost 4 bases, and 9 bases had no gene match. CDR3 size: 14 residues. CDR1 is SGHNT and CDR2 is YYREEE in the germline V gene (reference sequence). CDR3 sequence reads: CASSPGQGGSGQFF. Here the CDR3 DNA reads TGTGCCAGCAGCCCGGGACAGGGGGGCTCGGGGCAGTTCTTC. Based on the CDR3 plus reference TRBV5-4 and TRBJ2-1, the full variable domain is ETGVTQSPTHLIKTRGQQVTLRCSSQSGHNTVSWYQQALGQGPQFIFQYYREEENGRGNFPPRFSGLQFPNYSSELNVNALELDDSALYLCASSPGQGGSGQFFGPGTRLTVL.

The rearrangement links TRBV6-6 to TRBJ2-7; TRBD2 matches at 7 bases. The V gene's germline CDR1 is MNHNY and CDR2 SVGAGI (reference sequence). V gave up 5 bases and J gave up 2 bases; unmatched junction bases: 6. The CDR3 is 14 amino acids. The CDR3 sequence: CASSPVGGTYEQYF. The CDR3 region has the DNA TGTGCCAGCAGTCCTGTGGGAGGGACCTACGAGCAGTACTTC.

This sequence joins TRBV9 and TRBJ1-6, with D perhaps TRBD1 (6 bases). V lost 0 bases to trimming and J lost 6 bases, with 10 bases between them. CDR1 SGDLS and CDR2 YYNGEE come from the germline V gene. This CDR3 comprises 15 residues. CDR3 protein: CASSVGQGLNSPLHF. CDR3 sequence (DNA): TGTGCCAGCAGCGTAGGCCAGGGGCTTAATTCACCCCTCCACTTT.

DNA of the CDR3: TGCGCCAGCAGCCAATCGGGGATGAGCTCCTACAATGAGCAGTTCTTC. It translates to CASSQSGMSSYNEQFF. The chain has TRBV4-1 and TRBJ2-1; tentative D call: TRBD2 (5 bases). This CDR3 region has 16 residues. Trimming removed 2 bases from V and 0 bases from J, with 11 bases in between. Germline CDR1 and CDR2: MGHRA and YSYEKL.

The CDR3 is CAWGLPGQLSISYEQYF. The CDR3 region has the DNA TGTGCCTGGGGTCTCCCGGGACAGCTATCGATCTCCTACGAGCAGTACTTC. The rearrangement links TRBV30 to TRBJ2-7, with 7 positions matching TRBD1. With V trimmed by 5 bases and J by 0 bases, 16 bases remained unmatched. CDR1 GTSNPN and CDR2 SVGIG come from the germline V gene (reference sequence). The length of the CDR3 is 17 residues. The whole variable domain, remainder taken from reference TRBV30 and TRBJ2-7, is SQTIHQWPATLVQPVGSPLSLECTVEGTSNPNLYWYRQAAGRGLQLLFYSVGIGQISSEVPQNLSASRPQDRQFILSSKKLLLSDSGFYLCAWGLPGQLSISYEQYFGPGTRLTVT.

The chain links TRBV27 to TRBJ1-6; TRBD1 is a possible D gene (6 bases). CDR1 and CDR2 from the germline V gene are MNHEY and SMNVEV (reference sequence). Trimming stripped 7 bases from V and 7 bases from J, with 11 bases between. The CDR3 is 13 residues long. The CDR3 coding sequence is TGTGCCAGCAAACAGGGCTTCAATTCACCCCTCCACTTT. Its translation is CASKQGFNSPLHF.

V usage is TRBV6-1 and J usage is TRBJ2-7; 9 bases align to TRBD1. After removal of 3 bases from V and 0 bases from J, the junction contained 12 bases not matched to a gene. This CDR3 has 18 amino acids. Germline CDR1 is MNHNS and CDR2 is SASEGT. The CDR3 coding sequence is TGTGCCAGCAGTGACCCGGGACAGGGTCATTTTAGCTCCTACGAGCAGTACTTC. Encoded protein: CASSDPGQGHFSSYEQYF.

The genes are TRBV27 and TRBJ2-2; TRBD1 aligns across 9 bases. The CDR3 is 15 amino acids. J lost 1 base, V lost 7 bases, and 4 bases had no gene match. Germline V CDR1 and CDR2: MNHEY, SMNVEV (reference sequence). The DNA of the CDR3 is TGTGCCAGCACCCGGGACAGGGTGAACACCGGGGAGCTGTTTTTT. Its translation is CASTRDRVNTGELFF.

This clone was recorded a few times. The DNA of the CDR3 is TGTGCCAGCTCACCACCACCGGACAGGAACACTGAAGCTTTCTTT. Translation gives CASSPPPDRNTEAFF. This sequence joins TRBV18 and TRBJ1-1; weak D call: TRBD1 (6 bases). Trimming shortened V by 0 bases and J by 1 base, and 9 bases separated the two germline ends. From germline, CDR1 is KGHSH and CDR2 LQKENI. This CDR3 contains 15 residues.

This chain uses TRBV30 with TRBJ1-3; D is uncertain. CDR1 and CDR2 from the germline V gene are GTSNPN and SVGIG (reference sequence). The CDR3 has 16 residues. The V end lost 0 bases, the J end lost 0 bases, and 12 bases lay between the germline ends. The CDR3 here is CAWSVRSGNSGNTIYF. For the CDR3, the DNA is TGTGCCTGGAGTGTACGGTCAGGAAACTCTGGAAACACCATATATTTT.

The V gene is TRBV6-1, the J gene TRBJ2-2, with D unclear. This CDR3 is built from 18 residues. The V end lost 2 bases, the J end lost 0 bases, and 16 bases lay between the germline ends. Germline CDR1 reads MNHNS; CDR2 reads SASEGT. CDR3 sequence: CASSERIMVGANTGELFF. CDR3 bases: TGTGCCAGCAGTGAAAGAATTATGGTCGGAGCGAACACCGGGGAGCTGTTTTTT.

V is TRBV11-3 and J is TRBJ2-1; D might be TRBD2 (5 bases). This CDR3 comprises 15 residues. Germline CDR1 SGHNT, CDR2 YENEEA. Trimming took 0 bases from V and 4 from J, leaving 10 bases between them. CDR3 nucleotide sequence: TGTGCCAGCAGCTTAGAGGGAGACATATACAATGAGCAGTTCTTC. Amino acids: CASSLEGDIYNEQFF.

The sample holds one count of this clone. The chain has TRBV6-2 or TRBV6-3 and TRBJ2-7, with D possibly TRBD1 on 6 matching bases. This CDR3 has 15 residues. Germline V gene lookup returns CDR1 MNHEY and CDR2 SVGEGT. V was clipped by 5 bases and J by 0 bases, with 14 bases between them. CDR3 region: CASSQDSFISYEQYF. The DNA for the CDR3 is TGTGCCAGCAGTCAGGACAGTTTTATCTCCTACGAGCAGTACTTC.

The V call is TRBV13, the J call TRBJ1-4; D is possibly TRBD1 (5 bases). The CDR3 covers 18 residues. V was clipped by 5 bases and J by 6 bases, with 25 bases between them. Looked up from germline, CDR1 is PRHDT and CDR2 is FYEKMQ (reference sequence). The CDR3 sequence is CASSPDTLRRGNDEKLFF. The CDR3 region has the DNA TGTGCCAGCAGCCCGGACACACTCCGTAGGGGTAACGATGAAAAACTGTTTTTT.

This sequence joins TRBV28 and TRBJ1-5, with 9 bases identical to TRBD1. The CDR3 totals 17 residues. Germline CDR1 is MDHEN and CDR2 is SYDVKM. Trimming removed 4 bases from V and 4 bases from J; junction bases left unmatched: 11. The CDR3 nucleotides are TGTGCCAGCAGTTCCCAATCTGGACAGGGGAGGAATCAGCCCCAGCATTTT. Its translation is CASSSQSGQGRNQPQHF.

The chain recombines TRBV7-9 with TRBJ2-6; D ambiguous. Per germline, CDR1 SEHNR and CDR2 FQNEAQ (reference sequence). This CDR3 spans 15 amino acids. Deletions cut 5 bases from V and 0 bases from J, with 8 bases between. The CDR3 DNA reads as TGTGCCAGCAGCCCACCGAGCTCTGGGGCCAACGTCCTGACTTTC. Translated, it gives CASSPPSSGANVLTF.

The chain employs TRBV27 and TRBJ2-1, with 12 bases fitting TRBD2. The CDR3 totals 17 residues. V was clipped by 0 bases and J by 6 bases; unmatched bases: 6. CDR1 and CDR2 (germline): MNHEY, SMNVEV (reference sequence). The CDR3 region has the DNA TGTGCCAGCAGTTTATCGACTTGGACTAGCGGGGTCAATGAGCAGTTCTTC. Its protein is CASSLSTWTSGVNEQFF.

This chain uses TRBV3-1 (or the pseudogene TRBV3-2) with TRBJ1-1, with D perhaps TRBD1 (6 bases). V lost 3 bases, J lost 1 base, and 9 bases lay in between. Germline-derived CDR1 and CDR2 are LGHDT and YNNKEL (reference sequence). The CDR3 has 14 amino acids. CDR3 loop: CASSHLGQNTEAFF. The CDR3 nucleotides are TGTGCCAGCAGCCACCTGGGACAGAACACTGAAGCTTTCTTT.

The V and J genes are TRBV15 and TRBJ2-1; the match to TRBD2 covers 11 bases. This CDR3 spans 14 amino acids. Germline lookup yields CDR1 LNHNV and CDR2 YYDKDF (reference sequence). The junction had 3 bases not matched to a gene; V was cut back by 3 bases and J by 8 bases. The CDR3 DNA follows: TGTGCCACCAGCAGTAGCGGGAGGGTCTATGAGCAGTTCTTC. Its protein product is CATSSSGRVYEQFF.

The rearrangement links TRBV19 to TRBJ1-5; possibly TRBD1 for D (6 bases). The length of the CDR3 is 17 residues. The V and J ends lost 4 bases and 7 bases respectively, with 23 bases between them. The germline gives CDR1 LNHDA, CDR2 SQIVND (reference sequence). Written as DNA, the CDR3 is TGTGCCAGTAGTAAATTAGGGCAGGGGATAAGGTGGCAGCCCCAGCATTTT. Translated, it gives CASSKLGQGIRWQPQHF. Variable domain in full (rest from reference TRBV19 and TRBJ1-5): DGGITQSPKYLFRKEGQNVTLSCEQNLNHDAMYWYRQDPGQGLRLIYYSQIVNDFQKGDIAEGYSVSREKKESFPLTVTSAQKNPTAFYLCASSKLGQGIRWQPQHFGDGTRLSIL.

The gene calls are TRBV28 and TRBJ1-1, with D hard to call. The V gene's germline CDR1 is MDHEN and CDR2 SYDVKM. Trimming removed 2 bases from V and 1 base from J, with 8 bases in between. The CDR3 spans 14 residues. The chain's CDR3 is CASSLLRQNTEAFF. Here the CDR3 DNA reads TGTGCCAGCAGTTTACTCAGGCAGAACACTGAAGCTTTCTTT.

This chain joins TRBV2 and TRBJ2-1; a weak D match, TRBD1 (5 bases). V dropped 7 bases and J dropped 0 bases, with 10 bases sitting between them. CDR3 length equals 14 residues. The germline V gene encodes CDR1 SNHLY and CDR2 FYNNEI. The CDR3 nucleotides read TGTGCCAGCACGGCGCAGGGCTCCTACAATGAGCAGTTCTTC. It encodes CASTAQGSYNEQFF.

This chain uses TRBV6-6 with TRBJ1-2, with no clear D. Trimming removed 0 bases at V and 6 bases at J, with 8 bases between. Germline CDR1 reads MNHNY; CDR2 reads SVGAGI (reference sequence). The CDR3 is 13 amino acids. The CDR3 coding sequence is TGTGCCAGCAGTTACTCGGGAGCGGATGGCTACACCTTC. Translation: CASSYSGADGYTF.

About this clone: With a much larger clone just one base away, this may be a read error. The chain links TRBV28 to TRBJ1-1, with 7 bases fitting TRBD1. CDR1 MDHEN and CDR2 SYDVKM come from the germline V gene. V lost 6 bases, J lost 5 bases, and 3 bases stayed unmatched. There are 12 residues in the CDR3. CDR3 sequence: CASRTGETEAFF. The CDR3 DNA reads as TGTGCCAGCAGAACAGGGGAAACTGAAGCTTTCTTT.

The chain links TRBV13 to TRBJ1-1; no clear D gene. V was cut by 2 bases and J by 7 bases, with 8 bases left in between. The germline V gene has CDR1 PRHDT and CDR2 FYEKMQ (reference sequence). The CDR3 covers 12 residues. This CDR3 reads CASSLLGGEAFF. CDR3 nucleotide sequence: TGTGCCAGCAGCTTACTAGGTGGTGAAGCTTTCTTT.

This clone was detected only once. The chain is built from TRBV5-1 and TRBJ2-6; 9 bases are a match to TRBD1. Germline CDR1 SGHRS, CDR2 YFSETQ. The CDR3 is 17 amino acids. V was clipped by 4 bases and J by 0 bases; unmatched bases: 5. In DNA form, the CDR3 reads TGCGCCAGCAGCAGGACAGGGGACCTCTCTGGGGCCAACGTCCTGACTTTC. It translates to CASSRTGDLSGANVLTF.

This sequence joins TRBV6-5 and TRBJ1-1, with TRBD1 matching 7 bases. The CDR3 is made up of 15 amino acids. CDR1 and CDR2 (germline): MNHEY, SVGAGI. The ends lost 6 bases at V and 0 bases at J; junction bases unmatched: 7. The CDR3 DNA reads TGTGCCAGCAGGACAGGGAATTTCATGAACACTGAAGCTTTCTTT. It translates to CASRTGNFMNTEAFF.

The chain has TRBV19 and TRBJ2-1; possible D gene TRBD2, 6 bases. Germline CDR1 reads LNHDA; CDR2 reads SQIVND (reference sequence). Trimming left V 10 bases short and J 8 bases short, with 21 bases between. The CDR3 runs 14 residues. DNA of the CDR3: TGTGCCATCCCGCGGAGGGGCGGGCAGCATGAGCAGTTCTTC. It is translated as CAIPRRGGQHEQFF.